This entry lists 32 T cell receptor beta chains sequenced from one sample in a study of OX40 agonist ivuxolimab in advanced cancers. The table came from immunoSEQ multiplex PCR; TCRdb's copy has only in-frame clones and leaves some out. Of 80,000 or so clones in the sample, about 92% were seen once. Source: CD4+ or CD8+ T cells sorted from blood, taken in a trial of the OX40 agonist ivuxolimab. The source is an adult with an advanced solid tumor such as melanoma, head and neck, liver or kidney cancer.

The CDR3 loop reads CAISPLNTGELFF. The CDR3 DNA sequence: TGTGCCATCAGCCCCTTGAACACCGGGGAGCTGTTTTTT. The J gene is TRBJ2-2, the V gene TRBV10-3; no reliable D call. Germline V gives CDR1 ENHRY, CDR2 SYGVKD. The ends were cut back, 6 bases at V and 1 base at J, with 6 bases in the middle. CDR3 length equals 13 residues.

This chain links TRBV11-3 with TRBJ1-5, with no clear D. In germline, CDR1 is SGHNT, CDR2 YENEEA. V was pared by 2 bases and J by 1 base, with 6 bases between. The CDR3 runs 14 residues. CDR3: CASSLLGSNQPQHF. The CDR3 nucleotides are TGTGCCAGCAGCTTACTGGGAAGCAATCAGCCCCAGCATTTT.

This clone was counted a few times. This chain connects TRBV7-9 to TRBJ1-1; no firm D call. The length of the CDR3 is 11 residues. Germline loops: CDR1 SEHNR, CDR2 FQNEAQ (reference sequence). V lost 2 bases and J lost 11, with 9 bases in between. The CDR3 protein is CASSLSGRAFF. The CDR3 coding sequence is TGTGCCAGCAGCTTAAGTGGGAGGGCTTTCTTT.

The chain is built from TRBV19 and TRBJ2-7; D assignment may be TRBD1 or TRBD2 (5 bases each). The germline V gene encodes CDR1 LNHDA and CDR2 SQIVND (reference sequence). The V gene lost 7 bases and the J gene lost 5 bases, with 12 bases spanning the gap. The CDR3 length is 12 residues. The CDR3 DNA reads TGTGCCAGTACCTCCGGGACCAACGAGCAGTACTTC. Translating gives CASTSGTNEQYF.

The J gene is TRBJ2-2, the V gene TRBV4-1, with D perhaps assigned TRBD1 or TRBD2 (5 bases each). The V and J ends lost 3 bases and 3 bases respectively, with 11 bases between them. In germline, CDR1 is MGHRA, CDR2 YSYEKL. This CDR3 has 15 amino acids. CDR3 nucleotides: TGCGCCAGCAGCCATCGGGACGCATACACCGGGGAGCTGTTTTTT. This codes for CASSHRDAYTGELFF.

The chain is built from TRBV29-1 and TRBJ2-7; 8 bases are a match to TRBD2. CDR3 length: 14 residues. Germline V gene data show CDR1 as SQVTM and CDR2 as ANQGSEA. With 6 bases clipped from V and 3 bases from J, the junction kept 10 bases outside the gene matches. The CDR3 protein is CSVGGLDRNYEQYF. As DNA, the CDR3 is TGCAGCGTGGGGGGACTAGATAGAAACTACGAGCAGTACTTC.

The chain employs TRBV5-6 and TRBJ1-1; D not certain. The V gene's germline CDR1 is SGHDT and CDR2 YYEEEE. V was shortened by 2 bases and J by 1 base, with 21 bases between the two germline ends. The CDR3 extends over 18 amino acids. As DNA, the CDR3 is TGTGCCAGCAGCTTCGTTTGGAGAGAGGGTTATAAGAACACTGAAGCTTTCTTT. Its protein is CASSFVWREGYKNTEAFF. Full variable domain (missing parts from reference TRBV5-6 and TRBJ1-1): DAGVTQSPTHLIKTRGQQVTLRCSPKSGHDTVSWYQQALGQGPQFIFQYYEEEERQRGNFPDRFSGHQFPNYSSELNVNALLLGDSALYLCASSFVWREGYKNTEAFFGQGTRLTVV.

The gene calls are TRBV7-8 and TRBJ1-5; weak D call: TRBD1 (5 bases). The V gene lost 5 bases and the J gene lost 0 bases, with 17 bases spanning the gap. This CDR3 contains 17 residues. Germline V gene sequence: CDR1 SGHVS, CDR2 FQNEAQ. CDR3 bases: TGTGCCAGCAGCCTGAGGGGAGTCAGGTTTAGCAATCAGCCCCAGCATTTT. It encodes CASSLRGVRFSNQPQHF. Combining the CDR3 with reference TRBV7-8 and TRBJ1-5 gives the whole variable domain GAGVSQSPRYKVAKRGQDVALRCDPISGHVSLFWYQQALGQGPEFLTYFQNEAQLDKSGLPSDRFFAERPEGSVSTLKIQRTQQEDSAVYLCASSLRGVRFSNQPQHFGDGTRLSIL.

This chain uses TRBV2 with TRBJ2-1; D not certain. From germline, CDR1 is SNHLY and CDR2 FYNNEI. Between the trimmed V and J ends, which lost 7 bases and 0 bases, there was a span of 16 bases. The CDR3 covers 16 residues. Here the CDR3 DNA reads TGTGCCAGCAACGGACCCGCCTCCGGCTCCTACAATGAGCAGTTCTTC. Translation gives CASNGPASGSYNEQFF.

CDR3 region: CASSAGTRSYEQYF. The CDR3 DNA reads TGTGCCAGCAGCGCCGGGACACGCTCCTACGAGCAGTACTTC. The rearrangement uses TRBV7-9 and TRBJ2-7; D is perhaps TRBD1 (6 bases). The CDR3 has 14 residues. The ends were cut back, 5 bases at V and 0 bases at J, with 11 bases in the middle. The V gene's germline CDR1 is SEHNR and CDR2 FQNEAQ (reference sequence).

This clone showed up just once. This chain links TRBV4-1 with TRBJ1-5; D is ambiguous. V shed 4 bases and J shed 0 bases, with 10 bases lying between them. This CDR3 comprises 15 residues. Germline V gene data show CDR1 as MGHRA and CDR2 as YSYEKL. CDR3: CASSLADPSNQPQHF. The CDR3 DNA follows: TGCGCCAGCAGCCTCGCGGACCCTAGCAATCAGCCCCAGCATTTT.

This chain uses TRBV7-9 with TRBJ1-5; D is perhaps TRBD1 (5 bases). The length of the CDR3 is 14 residues. Germline CDR1 SEHNR, CDR2 FQNEAQ (reference sequence). V was trimmed by 5 bases and J by 3 bases, leaving 11 bases between them. CDR3 loop: CASSAQGSNQPQHF. The CDR3, as DNA: TGTGCCAGCAGCGCCCAGGGTTCCAATCAGCCCCAGCATTTT.

V and J are TRBV4-3 and TRBJ2-7; 8 nucleotides agree with TRBD1. This CDR3 has 16 amino acids. The V segment lost 1 base and the J segment 5 bases; nucleotides outside the gene matches: 10. CDR1 and CDR2 (germline): LGHNA, YSLEER. The CDR3 here is CASSQGTGQESNEQYF. The CDR3 nucleotides read TGCGCCAGCAGCCAAGGGACAGGGCAGGAGTCCAACGAGCAGTACTTC.

The chain is built from TRBV4-3 and TRBJ2-1; 10 bases are shared with TRBD2. V shed 10 bases and J 7 bases; nucleotides not matched to a gene: 13. Germline CDR1 is LGHNA and CDR2 is YSLEER. The CDR3 sequence is 15 residues long. CDR3 DNA: TGCGCCACTCAACCCCTAGCGGGAGTTGTGAATGAGCAGTTCTTC. Protein: CATQPLAGVVNEQFF.

This clone showed up just once. This rearrangement joins TRBV9 to TRBJ2-1, with TRBD2 matching over 8 bases. Unmatched junction bases numbered 9, after V lost 4 bases and J lost 6 bases. The V gene's germline CDR1 is SGDLS and CDR2 YYNGEE. The CDR3 length is 15 residues. The CDR3 spells CASSPRSGSGNEQFF. CDR3 DNA: TGTGCCAGCAGCCCCCGGAGCGGGAGTGGCAATGAGCAGTTCTTC.

The chain uses TRBV5-1 and TRBJ1-2; D is unclear. CDR1 is SGHRS, CDR2 YFSETQ, per germline. CDR3 length equals 16 residues. Trimming shortened V by 5 bases and J by 4 bases, and 21 bases separated the two germline ends. CDR3 bases: TGCGCCAGCAGTTCCGAATCGGGAGCGGCCACCTATGGCTACACCTTC. The encoded protein is CASSSESGAATYGYTF.

The rearrangement joins TRBV27 to TRBJ2-1; 9 nucleotides match TRBD1. Unmatched junction bases numbered 3, after V lost 6 bases and J lost 9 bases. This CDR3 is 12 amino acids long. Per germline, CDR1 MNHEY and CDR2 SMNVEV (reference sequence). The DNA of the CDR3 is TGTGCCAGCAGGACAGGGGGGGCTGAGCAGTTCTTC. It specifies CASRTGGAEQFF.

V is TRBV5-4 and J is TRBJ2-7; perhaps TRBD2 as D (5 bases). Germline V gene lookup returns CDR1 SGHNT and CDR2 YYREEE (reference sequence). Trimming removed 0 bases at V and 5 bases at J, with 6 bases between. CDR3 size: 12 residues. The CDR3 region is CASSLGENEQYF. The CDR3 nucleotides are TGTGCCAGCAGCTTGGGGGAGAACGAGCAGTACTTC.

This chain links TRBV4-3 with TRBJ2-5; D is uncertain. The last part of the DNA fits TRBJ2-7 better; the J call may be wrong. Per germline, CDR1 LGHNA and CDR2 YSLEER. This CDR3 has 13 amino acids. This chain's CDR3 is CASSQEKGYEQYF. CDR3 DNA sequence: TGCGCCAGCAGCCAAGAAAAGGGCTACGAGCAGTACTTC.

This chain joins TRBV27 and TRBJ1-2; maybe TRBD1 (6 bases). V lost 7 bases and J 6 bases, leaving 12 bases between the germline ends. The CDR3 has 12 residues. Germline V CDR1 and CDR2: MNHEY, SMNVEV (reference sequence). DNA of the CDR3: TGTGCCAGCACCTCCGGGGGCCATGGCTACACCTTC. Translating it yields CASTSGGHGYTF.

This chain connects TRBV6-4 to TRBJ1-1; D gene ambiguous. Looked up from germline, CDR1 is MRHNA and CDR2 is SNTAGT. V was trimmed by 7 bases and J by 8 bases, leaving 17 bases between them. The CDR3 sequence is 13 residues long. The chain's CDR3 is CASKSPPDVEAFF. The CDR3 DNA is TGTGCCAGCAAAAGTCCCCCGGACGTAGAAGCTTTCTTT.

The V gene is TRBV7-9, the J gene TRBJ2-1; 9 bases are shared with TRBD2. There are 13 residues in the CDR3. V trimming: 5 bases; J trimming: 8 bases; junction bases outside the gene matches: 4. Germline V lookup: CDR1 SEHNR, CDR2 FQNEAQ (reference sequence). CDR3 sequence: CASSTRTSDEQFF. In nucleotides, the CDR3 is TGTGCCAGCAGCACAAGGACTAGCGATGAGCAGTTCTTC.

The CDR3 DNA follows: TGTGCCAGCAGCCCGGGCCGGCTCCACACCGCCTACAATGAGCAGTTCTTC. It translates to CASSPGRLHTAYNEQFF. The chain employs TRBV11-3 and TRBJ2-1; D uncertain. Trimming left V 5 bases short and J 2 bases short, with 19 bases between. This CDR3 comprises 17 residues. CDR1 SGHNT and CDR2 YENEEA come from the germline V gene.

This sequence joins TRBV19 and TRBJ1-5; TRBD1 might be the D (5 bases). Per the germline V gene, CDR1 is LNHDA and CDR2 is SQIVND (reference sequence). The CDR3 has 13 residues. V shed 1 base and J shed 4 bases, with 5 bases lying between them. The CDR3 loop reads CASSIGGNQPQHF. The CDR3 DNA follows: TGTGCCAGTAGTATAGGGGGGAATCAGCCCCAGCATTTT.

This clone was counted once. The rearrangement links TRBV10-3 to TRBJ2-7; D possibly corresponds to TRBD2 (5 bases). The V end lost 2 bases, the J end lost 5 bases, and 7 bases lay between the germline ends. Germline V gene sequence: CDR1 ENHRY, CDR2 SYGVKD. The CDR3 is 12 amino acids. CDR3 amino acids: CAISEVGNEQYF. CDR3 sequence (DNA): TGTGCCATCAGTGAGGTCGGGAACGAGCAGTACTTC.

This clone has a single count. The chain combines TRBV7-3 with TRBJ2-1; tentative D call: TRBD2 (5 bases). V shed 5 bases and J shed 8 bases, with 16 bases lying between them. Germline CDR1 reads SGHTA; CDR2 reads FQGTGA. The length of the CDR3 is 14 residues. The CDR3 region is CASSELAGFDEQFF. In DNA form, the CDR3 reads TGTGCCAGCAGCGAGCTAGCCGGCTTTGATGAGCAGTTCTTC.

This chain connects TRBV27 to TRBJ1-5; TRBD1 is a possible D gene (5 bases). The CDR3 is made up of 16 amino acids. The V and J ends lost 1 base and 0 bases respectively, with 10 bases between them. The germline CDR1 and CDR2 sequences are MNHEY and SMNVEV (reference sequence). The CDR3 sequence: CASSLLGRDSNQPQHF. CDR3 nucleotides: TGTGCCAGCAGTTTATTGGGGCGCGATAGCAATCAGCCCCAGCATTTT.

To note about this clone: Germline is not matched at one junction end, which may reflect a read error. Different DNA sequences within this sample yield the same CDR3. This chain connects TRBV9 to TRBJ2-1; the D gene is possibly TRBD1 (5 bases). CDR1 and CDR2 from the germline V gene are SGDLS and YYNGEE. This CDR3 is built from 16 residues. CDR3 sequence (DNA): TGTGCTAGCAGCGTAGTGCTCGAGACAGTCCGCGATGAGCAGTTCTTC. Its translation: CASSVVLETVRDEQFF. Based on the CDR3 plus reference TRBV9 and TRBJ2-1, the full variable domain is DSGVTQTPKHLITATGQRVTLRCSPRSGDLSVYWYQQSLDQGLQFLIQYYNGEERAKGNILERFSAQQFPDLHSELNLSSLELGDSALYFCASSVVLETVRDEQFFGPGTRLTVL.

V and J are TRBV9 and TRBJ2-7; D may be TRBD2 (6 bases). V was trimmed by 4 bases and J by 1 base, leaving 12 bases between them. The CDR3 consists of 14 residues. Germline loops: CDR1 SGDLS, CDR2 YYNGEE. The CDR3 sequence is CASSSSAGSYEQYF. CDR3 bases: TGTGCCAGCAGCTCATCAGCGGGTTCCTACGAGCAGTACTTC. The full variable domain, its missing parts supplied by reference TRBV9 and TRBJ2-7, is DSGVTQTPKHLITATGQRVTLRCSPRSGDLSVYWYQQSLDQGLQFLIQYYNGEERAKGNILERFSAQQFPDLHSELNLSSLELGDSALYFCASSSSAGSYEQYFGPGTRLTVT.

The count of this clone is one. The J gene is TRBJ2-5, the V gene TRBV6-5; 9 nucleotides agree with TRBD1. The J call may not be correct, given that the DNA end is closer to TRBJ2-7. The CDR3 consists of 14 residues. The germline V gene has CDR1 MNHEY and CDR2 SVGAGI. The CDR3 sequence: CASSPGTGRYEQYF. The CDR3 bases are TGTGCCAGCAGTCCCGGGACAGGGCGATACGAGCAGTACTTC.

CDR3: CASSSRSSVEQYF. CDR3 in DNA: TGTGCCAGTAGTTCCCGTTCCTCTGTCGAGCAGTACTTC. J is TRBJ2-7 and V is TRBV19; no definite D call. The germline V gene has CDR1 LNHDA and CDR2 SQIVND (reference sequence). V was trimmed by 5 bases and J by 6 bases, leaving 14 bases between them. This CDR3 spans 13 amino acids.

This clone has only one observation. The genes are TRBV28 and TRBJ2-5; D is ambiguous. The CDR3 has 10 residues. Germline V gene lookup returns CDR1 MDHEN and CDR2 SYDVKM. V lost 6 bases to trimming and J lost 2 bases, with 1 base between them. The CDR3 protein is CASRQETQYF. The CDR3 DNA follows: TGTGCCAGCAGACAAGAGACCCAGTACTTC.